The 13 T cell receptor beta chains listed next were all sequenced from one sample in a study of OX40 agonist ivuxolimab in advanced cancers. Method: immunoSEQ multiplex PCR; TCRdb's copy keeps in-frame clones and lacks some. The repertoire has tens of thousands of clones, roughly 82% of them found once; the top ten carry 5.5% to 6%. This material consisted of CD4+ or CD8+ T cells sorted from blood, taken in a trial of the OX40 agonist ivuxolimab. The receptors derive from an adult with an advanced solid tumor such as melanoma, head and neck, liver or kidney cancer.

The DNA of the CDR3 is TGTGCCAGCAGTTTATCGCACGTGGGGACCTCCTTTTCGCCCCAGCATTTT. Translation: CASSLSHVGTSFSPQHF. The chain recombines TRBV27 with TRBJ1-5; D may be TRBD1 (5 bases). There are 17 residues in the CDR3. Germline assignment: CDR1 MNHEY and CDR2 SMNVEV (reference sequence). The V gene lost 0 bases and the J gene lost 9 bases, with 21 bases spanning the gap.

This rearrangement joins TRBV29-1 to TRBJ2-5; D tentatively reads TRBD1 or TRBD2 (5 bases each). Germline lookup yields CDR1 SQVTM and CDR2 ANQGSEA. The CDR3 length is 12 residues. CDR3 DNA: TGCAGTCATCGAGAGGGGCGGGAGACCCAGTACTTC. This encodes CSHREGRETQYF. Variable domain in full (rest from reference TRBV29-1 and TRBJ2-5): SAVISQKPSRDICQRGTSLTIQCQVDSQVTMMFWYRQQPGQSLTLIATANQGSEATYESGFVIDKFPISRPNLTFSTLTVSNMSPEDSSIYLCSHREGRETQYFGPGTRLLVL.

V and J are TRBV5-5 and TRBJ2-7, with 7 bases aligning to TRBD2. Germline V gene data show CDR1 as SGHKS and CDR2 as YYEKEE (reference sequence). The CDR3 is 13 amino acids. V was clipped by 1 base and J by 5 bases; unmatched bases: 3. The CDR3 coding sequence is TGTGCCAGCAGCTTGTGGGACTACAACGAGCAGTACTTC. Residues: CASSLWDYNEQYF.

V is TRBV6-5 and J is TRBJ1-4; D uncertain. Germline loops: CDR1 MNHEY, CDR2 SVGAGI. V was pared by 5 bases and J by 0 bases, with 7 bases between. The CDR3 covers 14 residues. CDR3 protein: CASSDQATNEKLFF. CDR3 sequence (DNA): TGTGCCAGCAGTGATCAAGCAACTAATGAAAAACTGTTTTTT.

This clone was picked up one time. The chain couples TRBV28 to TRBJ1-1; 9 bases match TRBD1. Germline trimming cut 8 bases from V and 1 base from J; bases unmatched to any gene: 5. CDR3 length: 14 residues. Germline assignment: CDR1 MDHEN and CDR2 SYDVKM. CDR3 DNA sequence: TGTGCCAGCGGGGACAGGGCCCCGAACACTGAAGCTTTCTTT. Amino acid sequence: CASGDRAPNTEAFF. The complete variable domain, with remaining parts taken from reference TRBV28 and TRBJ1-1, reads DVKVTQSSRYLVKRTGEKVFLECVQDMDHENMFWYRQDPGLGLRLIYFSYDVKMKEKGDIPEGYSVSREKKERFSLILESASTNQTSMYLCASGDRAPNTEAFFGQGTRLTVV.

The chain has TRBV19 and TRBJ2-1; possible D gene TRBD2, 5 bases. Per the germline V gene, CDR1 is LNHDA and CDR2 is SQIVND (reference sequence). This CDR3 has 13 residues. Trimming shortened V by 2 bases and J by 7 bases, and 9 bases separated the two germline ends. This CDR3 is CASSIPGMNEQFF. CDR3 in DNA: TGTGCCAGTAGTATACCGGGGATGAATGAGCAGTTCTTC.

This chain joins TRBV19 and TRBJ1-2; 7 nucleotides agree with TRBD1. Per the germline V gene, CDR1 is LNHDA and CDR2 is SQIVND (reference sequence). Germline trimming cut 5 bases from V and 6 bases from J; bases unmatched to any gene: 12. The CDR3 loop spans 15 amino acids. The CDR3 here is CASSPTGYSGHGYTF. The CDR3, as DNA: TGTGCCAGTAGTCCGACAGGGTACTCAGGTCATGGCTACACCTTC.

This clone was detected once. The gene calls are TRBV5-4 and TRBJ1-3; D gene uncertain. CDR3 size: 14 residues. Looked up from germline, CDR1 is SGHNT and CDR2 is YYREEE (reference sequence). V lost 2 bases to trimming and J lost 0 bases, with 6 bases between them. Here the CDR3 DNA reads TGTGCCAGCAGCTTAGGAGGCTCTGGAAACACCATATATTTT. Translation gives CASSLGGSGNTIYF.

This chain joins TRBV10-3 and TRBJ2-7; D unclear. Germline V gives CDR1 ENHRY, CDR2 SYGVKD. The CDR3 runs to 12 residues. V was pared by 3 bases and J by 5 bases, with 8 bases between. Here the CDR3 DNA reads TGTGCCATCAGTGACAGGTCGGACGAGCAGTACGTC. It translates to CAISDRSDEQYV.

V and J are TRBV7-9 and TRBJ1-2; D perhaps matches TRBD1 (6 bases). The CDR3 totals 13 residues. V gave up 5 bases and J gave up 2 bases, with 9 bases separating them. Germline CDR1 is SEHNR and CDR2 is FQNEAQ (reference sequence). The chain's CDR3 is CASSVGQNYGYTF. The CDR3 nucleotides read TGTGCCAGCAGCGTGGGACAAAACTATGGCTACACCTTC.

J is TRBJ1-6 and V is TRBV5-8; TRBD1 is a possible D gene (5 bases). Germline V gene lookup returns CDR1 SGHTS and CDR2 YDEGEE. V dropped 4 bases and J dropped 9 bases, with 17 bases sitting between them. The CDR3 loop spans 15 amino acids. Written as DNA, the CDR3 is TGTGCCAGCAGCCCGGGGACTCTTCCTACTTCACCCCTCCACTTT. Translated, it gives CASSPGTLPTSPLHF. The complete variable domain, with remaining parts taken from reference TRBV5-8 and TRBJ1-6, reads EAGVTQSPTHLIKTRGQQATLRCSPISGHTSVYWYQQALGLGLQFLLWYDEGEERNRGNFPPRFSGRQFPNYSSELNVNALELEDSALYLCASSPGTLPTSPLHFGNGTRLTVT.

The chain uses TRBV5-6 and TRBJ2-7; perhaps TRBD2 as D (6 bases). CDR1 and CDR2 (germline): SGHDT, YYEEEE. CDR3 length: 15 amino acids. The V end lost 2 bases, the J end lost 0 bases, and 12 bases lay between the germline ends. CDR3 bases: TGTGCCAGCAGCTTCGCTAGCGCGAGCTCCTACGAGCAGTACTTC. Translation: CASSFASASSYEQYF.

The chain joins TRBV21-1 to TRBJ2-7. TRBV21-1 is a documented pseudogene. The CDR3 contains 12 residues. The CDR3 loop is CASNIAVYEQYF. DNA of the CDR3: TGTGCCAGCAACATAGCGGTCTACGAGCAGTACTTC.